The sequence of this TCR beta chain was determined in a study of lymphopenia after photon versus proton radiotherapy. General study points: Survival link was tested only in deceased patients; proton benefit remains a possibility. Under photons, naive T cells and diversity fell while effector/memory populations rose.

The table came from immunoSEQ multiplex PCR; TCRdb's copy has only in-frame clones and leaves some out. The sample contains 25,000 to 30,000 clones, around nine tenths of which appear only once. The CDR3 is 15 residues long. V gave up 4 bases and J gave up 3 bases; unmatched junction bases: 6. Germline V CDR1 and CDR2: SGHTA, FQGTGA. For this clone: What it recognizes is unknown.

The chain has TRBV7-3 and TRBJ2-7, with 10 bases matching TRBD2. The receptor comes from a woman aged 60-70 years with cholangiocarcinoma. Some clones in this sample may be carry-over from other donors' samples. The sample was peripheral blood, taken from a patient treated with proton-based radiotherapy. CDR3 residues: CASSSGTSGNYEQYF. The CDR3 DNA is TGTGCCAGCAGCTCAGGAACTAGCGGGAACTACGAGCAGTACTTC.